This record concerns one T cell receptor (beta chain) sequence. Its specificity is unknown. Template switching supplied a universal primer site; unique molecular identifiers were carried on the cDNA. TCRdb re-analysed the 5' RACE reads in MiXCR, keeping a single row per CDR3 protein. The table records under 500,000 distinct CDR3 sequences, around 15% of them present only once. The data were taken from a study of identical twins. General study findings and limits: Within cord blood, abundant beta clonotypes carried fewer insertions, but memory repertoires showed no such trend.

Germline CDR1 and CDR2: SGHAT and FQNNGV. The CDR3 spans 15 residues. V dropped 5 bases and J dropped 8; count of bases not matched to a gene: 13. The data were also submitted as part of a second study, on yellow fever vaccine responses in identical twins.

The clonotype originates from a woman aged 18-29 years in good health. The chain carries TRBV11-2 and TRBJ2-3; TRBD2 matches 7 bases. Sequencing was performed on CD4+ T cells sorted from blood. The CDR3 sequence: CASSASGARVSTQYF. CDR3 DNA sequence: TGTGCCAGCAGCGCGAGCGGGGCTCGAGTCAGTACGCAGTATTTT.